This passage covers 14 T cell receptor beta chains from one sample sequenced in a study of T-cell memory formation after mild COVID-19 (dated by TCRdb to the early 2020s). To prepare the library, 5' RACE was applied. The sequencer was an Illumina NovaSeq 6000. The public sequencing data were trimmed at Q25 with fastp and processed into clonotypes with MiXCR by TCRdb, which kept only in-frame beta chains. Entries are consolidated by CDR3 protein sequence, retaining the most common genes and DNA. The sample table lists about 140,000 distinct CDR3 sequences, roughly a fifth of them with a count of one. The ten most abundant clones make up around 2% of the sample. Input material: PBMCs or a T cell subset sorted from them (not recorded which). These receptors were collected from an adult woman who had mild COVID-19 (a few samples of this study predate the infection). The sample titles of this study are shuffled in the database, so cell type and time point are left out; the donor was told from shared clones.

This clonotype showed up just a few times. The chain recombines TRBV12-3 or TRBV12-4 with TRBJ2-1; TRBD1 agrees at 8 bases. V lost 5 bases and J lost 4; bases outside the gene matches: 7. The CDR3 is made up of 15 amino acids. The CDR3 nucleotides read TGTGCCAGCAGTCCGGCCGGGACAGGATACAATGAGCAGTTCTTC. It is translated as CASSPAGTGYNEQFF.

Here the CDR3 reads CSVVGVSGRAWQYF. Here the CDR3 DNA reads TGCAGCGTGGTGGGGGTTAGCGGGAGGGCCTGGCAGTACTTC. This sequence joins TRBV29-1 and TRBJ2-7; the match to TRBD2 covers 11 bases. J lost 9 bases, V lost 6 bases, and 13 bases had no gene match. The CDR3 totals 14 residues. Per germline, CDR1 SQVTM and CDR2 ANQGSEA.

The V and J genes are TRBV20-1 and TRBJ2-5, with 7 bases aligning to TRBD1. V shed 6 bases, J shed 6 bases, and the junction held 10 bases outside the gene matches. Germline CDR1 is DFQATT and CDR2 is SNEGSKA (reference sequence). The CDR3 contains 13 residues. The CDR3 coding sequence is TGCAGTGCCCCGACAGGGCTAACCAAGACCCAGTACTTC. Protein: CSAPTGLTKTQYF.

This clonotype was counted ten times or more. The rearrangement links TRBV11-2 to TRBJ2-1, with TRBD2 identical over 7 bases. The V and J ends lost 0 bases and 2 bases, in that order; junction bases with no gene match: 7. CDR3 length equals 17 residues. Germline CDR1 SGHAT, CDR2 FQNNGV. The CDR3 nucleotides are TGTGCCAGCAGCTTAGATCGAGCGGGGAGGGCCTACAATGAGCAGTTCTTC. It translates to CASSLDRAGRAYNEQFF.

The CDR3 sequence is CASSFGTGRTFF. The CDR3 DNA reads as TGTGCCAGCAGCTTTGGGACAGGGAGAACTTTCTTT. This chain uses TRBV7-3 with TRBJ1-1; TRBD1 aligns across 9 bases. The V gene's germline CDR1 is SGHTA and CDR2 FQGTGA. Trimming at V came to 3 bases and at J to 12 bases, leaving 5 bases not matched to a gene. This CDR3 is 12 amino acids long.

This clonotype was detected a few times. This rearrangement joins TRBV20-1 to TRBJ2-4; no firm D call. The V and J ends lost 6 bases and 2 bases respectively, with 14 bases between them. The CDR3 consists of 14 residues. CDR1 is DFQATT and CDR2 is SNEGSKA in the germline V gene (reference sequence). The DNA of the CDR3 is TGCAGTGCCCCCATTTCTGGACCCAAAAACATTCAGTACTTC. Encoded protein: CSAPISGPKNIQYF.

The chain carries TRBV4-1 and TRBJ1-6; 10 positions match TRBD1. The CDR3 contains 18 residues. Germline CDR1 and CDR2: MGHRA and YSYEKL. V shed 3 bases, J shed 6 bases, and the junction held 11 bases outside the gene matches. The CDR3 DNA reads TGCGCCAGCAGCCAGATCGACAGGGGGCTAGCAATTAATTCACCCCTCCACTTT. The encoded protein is CASSQIDRGLAINSPLHF.

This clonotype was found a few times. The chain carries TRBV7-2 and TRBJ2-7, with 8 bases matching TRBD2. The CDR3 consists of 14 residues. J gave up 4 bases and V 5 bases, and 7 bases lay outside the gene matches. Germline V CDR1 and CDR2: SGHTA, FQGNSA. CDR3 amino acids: CASSRTGGSYEQYF. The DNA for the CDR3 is TGTGCCAGCAGCCGGACGGGAGGGAGTTACGAGCAGTACTTC.

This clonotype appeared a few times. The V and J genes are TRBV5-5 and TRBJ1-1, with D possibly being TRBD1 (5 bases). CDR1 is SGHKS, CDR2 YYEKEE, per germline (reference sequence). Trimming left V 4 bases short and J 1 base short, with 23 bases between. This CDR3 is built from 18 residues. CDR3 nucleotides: TGTGCCAGCAGCCGAGGGCATAACAGGTTCCGTGCGAACACTGAAGCTTTCTTT. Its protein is CASSRGHNRFRANTEAFF.

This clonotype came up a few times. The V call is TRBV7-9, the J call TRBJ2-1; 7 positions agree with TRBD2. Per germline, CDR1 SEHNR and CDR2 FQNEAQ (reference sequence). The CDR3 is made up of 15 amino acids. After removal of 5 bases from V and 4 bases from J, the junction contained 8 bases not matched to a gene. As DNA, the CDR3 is TGTGCCAGCAGCAAAACTGGCGGGGGATACAATGAGCAGTTCTTC. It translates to CASSKTGGGYNEQFF.

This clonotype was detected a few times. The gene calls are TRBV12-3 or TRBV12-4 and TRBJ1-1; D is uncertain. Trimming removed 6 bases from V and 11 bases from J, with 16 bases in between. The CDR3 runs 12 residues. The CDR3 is CASSKDVGTAFF. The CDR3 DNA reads TGTGCCAGCAGCAAGGACGTGGGTACGGCTTTCTTT.

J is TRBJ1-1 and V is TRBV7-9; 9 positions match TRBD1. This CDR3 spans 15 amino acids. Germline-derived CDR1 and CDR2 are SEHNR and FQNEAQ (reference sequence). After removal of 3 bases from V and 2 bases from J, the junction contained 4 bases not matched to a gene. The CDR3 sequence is CASSFGDRVNTEAFF. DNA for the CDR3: TGTGCCAGCAGCTTCGGGGACAGGGTAAACACTGAAGCTTTCTTT. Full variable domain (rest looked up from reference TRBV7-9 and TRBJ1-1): DTGVSQNPRHKITKRGQNVTFRCDPISEHNRLYWYRQTLGQGPEFLTYFQNEAQLEKSRLLSDRFSAERPKGSFSTLEIQRTEQGDSAMYLCASSFGDRVNTEAFFGQGTRLTVV.

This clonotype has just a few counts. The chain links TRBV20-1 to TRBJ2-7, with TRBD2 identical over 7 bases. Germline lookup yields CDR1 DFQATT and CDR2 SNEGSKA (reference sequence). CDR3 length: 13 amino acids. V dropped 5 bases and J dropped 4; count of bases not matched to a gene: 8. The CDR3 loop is CSADRREKYEQYF. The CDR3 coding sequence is TGCAGTGCTGACCGGCGGGAGAAGTACGAGCAGTACTTC.

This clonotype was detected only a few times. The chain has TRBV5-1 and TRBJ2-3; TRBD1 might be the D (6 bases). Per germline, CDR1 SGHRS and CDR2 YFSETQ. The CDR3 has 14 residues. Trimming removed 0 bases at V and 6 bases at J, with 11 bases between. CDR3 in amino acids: CASSLEKGVDTQYF. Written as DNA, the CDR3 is TGCGCCAGCAGCTTGGAGAAGGGGGTGGATACGCAGTATTTT.